A selection of T cell receptor beta chains follows, all from one sample in a study of cytomegalovirus exposure and HLA in healthy donors. Assay: immunoSEQ multiplex PCR; the TCRdb copy retains only in-frame clones and omits some. Of about 190,000 clones listed, 60% to 80% are singletons. Sequencing used PBMCs. The receptors originated from a woman under 30 in good health and CMV-seronegative. The CDR3 runs from the conserved cysteine through the conserved F or W. The D gene is left open where the match is weak. Clone sizes are given selectively: once, few, many, or a class where the clone is expanded.

>14|TRBV5-1|.|TRBD1|TRBJ1-2
CASSLGQGDYGYTF
TGCGCCAGCAGCTTGGGACAGGGGGACTATGGCTACACCTTC
>15|TRBV11-2|few|.|TRBJ1-4
CASSSGQLANEKLFF
TGTGCCAGCAGCTCTGGACAGCTAGCAAATGAAAAACTGTTTTTT
>15|TRBV2|few|TRBD1|TRBJ2-7
CASTGQGEPLYEQYF
TGTGCCAGCACGGGACAGGGTGAGCCCCTTTACGAGCAGTACTTC
>14|TRBV28|.|.|TRBJ1-6
CASSLLRENSPLHF
TGTGCCAGCAGTTTACTCAGGGAAAATTCACCCCTCCACTTT
>13|TRBV2|.|.|TRBJ1-6
CASIPLSGEALHF
TGTGCCAGCATCCCACTGTCGGGTGAGGCCCTCCACTTT
>17|TRBV6-1|.|TRBD2|TRBJ2-1
CASSDRGLAGTHNEQFF
TGTGCCAGCAGTGATAGGGGACTAGCGGGGACCCACAATGAGCAGTTCTTC
>13|TRBV7-3|.|.|TRBJ2-1
CASSPPYENEQFF
TGTGCCAGCAGCCCCCCTTATGAGAATGAGCAGTTCTTC
>17|TRBV19|few|TRBD1|TRBJ2-3
CASSMGPYRGGTDTQYF
TGTGCCAGTAGTATGGGACCTTACAGGGGCGGGACAGATACGCAGTATTTT
>13|TRBV19|.|TRBD1|TRBJ2-2
CASSAGGAGELFF
TGTGCCAGTAGTGCAGGGGGAGCCGGGGAGCTGTTTTTT
>14|TRBV19|.|.|TRBJ1-1
CASSKQEGLGEAFF
TGTGCCAGCAGTAAGCAGGAGGGGTTAGGAGAAGCTTTCTTT
>15|TRBV5-4|.|TRBD2|TRBJ2-1
CASSAGTSGSNEQFF
TGTGCCAGCAGCGCCGGGACTAGCGGTTCCAATGAGCAGTTCTTC
>14|TRBV11-2|.|.|TRBJ2-3
CASSWRTSTDTQYF
TGTGCCAGCAGCTGGAGGACTAGCACAGATACGCAGTATTTT
>21|TRBV30|.|.|TRBJ1-1
CAWSVKAHLTYNRAGDTEAFF
TGTGCCTGGAGTGTTAAGGCCCATTTGACGTACAACAGGGCGGGGGACACTGAAGCTTTCTTT
>17|TRBV9|.|TRBD2|TRBJ2-3
CASSVFLAEVSTDTQYF
TGTGCCAGCAGCGTATTCCTAGCGGAGGTTAGCACAGATACGCAGTATTTT
>17|TRBV30|.|TRBD2|TRBJ2-5
CAWSVRASGRARETQYF
TGTGCCTGGAGTGTACGGGCTAGCGGGAGGGCCAGGGAGACCCAGTACTTC
>12|TRBV11-3|.|.|TRBJ1-2
CASSRGGRGYTF
TGTGCCAGCAGCCGAGGGGGTCGGGGCTACACCTTC
>15|TRBV11-2|.|.|TRBJ1-1
CASSLRSGMGTEAFF
TGTGCCAGCAGCTTACGGTCCGGGATGGGGACTGAAGCTTTCTTT
>16|TRBV7-8|.|.|TRBJ2-3
CASSLLVGQATDTQYF
TGTGCCAGCAGCTTACTTGTCGGACAAGCCACAGATACGCAGTATTTT
>17|TRBV19|.|.|TRBJ2-2
CASSIGFATRNTGELFF
TGTGCCAGTAGTATAGGTTTCGCGACTAGGAACACCGGGGAGCTGTTTTTT
>13|TRBV5-1|.|.|TRBJ1-1
CASSLEGGTEAFF
TGCGCCAGCAGCTTGGAAGGCGGCACTGAAGCTTTCTTT
>16|TRBV5-1|once|.|TRBJ1-1
CASSPEYNRANTEAFF
TGCGCCAGCAGCCCAGAGTATAACAGGGCGAACACTGAAGCTTTCTTT
>16|TRBV7-3|.|TRBD2|TRBJ2-3
CASSQGLAGGGDTQYF
TGTGCCAGCAGCCAGGGACTAGCGGGGGGTGGAGATACGCAGTATTTT
>14|TRBV5-1|.|.|TRBJ2-5
CASSRIRGEETQYF
TGCGCCAGCAGCAGAATACGGGGTGAGGAGACCCAGTACTTC
>13|TRBV27|.|TRBD1|TRBJ2-7
CASGQGQNYEQYF
TGTGCCAGCGGACAGGGTCAGAACTACGAGCAGTACTTC
>19|TRBV29-1|.|TRBD2|TRBJ2-5
CSVEDRGLAPQDLRQTQYF
TGCAGCGTTGAAGATCGGGGACTAGCGCCTCAGGATTTACGGCAGACCCAGTACTTC
>14|TRBV6-5|.|.|TRBJ1-1
CASSPRGGPTEAFF
TGTGCCAGCAGCCCTAGGGGGGGGCCCACTGAAGCTTTCTTT
>12|TRBV5-1|.|.|TRBJ2-7
CASSLDSREQYF
TGCGCCAGCAGCTTGGACTCCCGCGAGCAGTACTTC
>16|TRBV6-6|.|.|TRBJ2-7
CASSYNQGTDSYEQYF
TGTGCCAGCAGTTACAACCAGGGGACCGACTCCTACGAGCAGTACTTC
>16|TRBV7-2|once|.|TRBJ2-6
CASSLKSGAGANVLTF
TGTGCCAGCAGCTTGAAGTCGGGGGCTGGGGCCAACGTCCTGACTTTC
>14|TRBV7-2|.|.|TRBJ1-6
CASSLARVGSPLHF
TGTGCCAGCAGCTTAGCCAGGGTTGGGTCACCCCTCCACTTT
>12|TRBV5-8|.|.|TRBJ1-1
CASSLQGSEAFF
TGTGCCAGCAGCCTACAGGGATCTGAAGCTTTCTTT
>15|TRBV5-1|.|TRBD1|TRBJ2-7
CASSSVQGVHNEQYF
TGCGCCAGCAGCTCAGTACAGGGGGTGCACAACGAGCAGTACTTC
>14|TRBV18|.|TRBD1|TRBJ1-2
CASPPGQANYGYTF
TGTGCCAGCCCACCAGGACAGGCCAACTATGGCTACACCTTC
>16|TRBV9|.|TRBD1|TRBJ1-4
CASSPNYPTGDEKLFF
TGTGCCAGCAGCCCAAATTATCCGACAGGGGACGAAAAACTGTTTTTT
>12|TRBV6-1|.|TRBD1|TRBJ1-5
CASNTGDQPQHF
TGTGCCAGCAATACAGGGGACCAGCCCCAGCATTTT
>17|TRBV15|.|.|TRBJ1-2
CATSRGMEGGRAHGYTF
TGTGCCACCAGCAGAGGAATGGAGGGGGGGCGAGCGCATGGCTACACCTTC
>17|TRBV11-3|.|TRBD1|TRBJ2-1
CASSVRESGQGINEQFF
TGTGCCAGCAGCGTCCGAGAATCGGGACAGGGTATCAATGAGCAGTTCTTC
>16|TRBV25-1|.|.|TRBJ1-4
CASSESQFATNEKLFF
TGTGCCAGCAGTGAGTCCCAGTTTGCAACTAATGAAAAACTGTTTTTT
>15|TRBV9|.|.|TRBJ1-3
CASSVGAISGNTIYF
TGTGCCAGCAGCGTAGGAGCCATATCTGGAAACACCATATATTTT
>15|TRBV9|.|.|TRBJ1-5
CASSVAGTQEQPQHF
TGTGCCAGCAGCGTAGCCGGGACACAGGAACAGCCCCAGCATTTT
>15|TRBV28|.|.|TRBJ1-5
CASRGTFGSNQPQHF
TGTGCCAGCAGAGGGACATTTGGTAGCAATCAGCCCCAGCATTTT
>15|TRBV19|.|TRBD1|TRBJ1-2
CASSTTGTGYGGYTF
TGTGCCAGTAGTACCACCGGGACAGGGTACGGTGGCTACACCTTC
>16|TRBV6-5|.|.|TRBJ1-3
CASSYSQTESTRTIYF
TGTGCCAGCAGTTACTCCCAGACAGAATCAACGAGGACCATATATTTT
>13|TRBV10-3|.|.|TRBJ2-7
CAISNIQGYEQYF
TGTGCCATCAGTAATATACAGGGTTACGAGCAGTACTTC
>15|TRBV19|.|TRBD2|TRBJ2-1
CASSALAGAGGEQFF
TGTGCCAGTAGTGCCCTAGCGGGGGCGGGGGGTGAGCAGTTCTTC
>16|TRBV7-9|.|TRBD1|TRBJ1-6
CASSLGRQGRGSPLHF
TGTGCCAGCAGCTTAGGGCGACAGGGTCGCGGTTCACCCCTCCACTTT
>15|TRBV5-4|.|TRBD1|TRBJ2-3
CASSTGQGRADTQYF
TGTGCCAGCAGCACTGGACAGGGGAGGGCAGATACGCAGTATTTT
>18|TRBV30|.|.|TRBJ1-6
CAWSVHAVKGSYNSPLHF
TGTGCCTGGAGTGTACATGCAGTAAAGGGGTCCTATAATTCACCCCTCCACTTT
>18|TRBV2|.|TRBD2|TRBJ2-3
CASTSGGNGFTSTDTQYF
TGTGCCAGTACTAGCGGGGGCAATGGATTCACTAGCACAGATACGCAGTATTTT
>14|TRBV7-9|.|.|TRBJ1-5
CASSRGGGNQPQHF
TGTGCCAGCAGCCGGGGGGGTGGCAATCAGCCCCAGCATTTT
>15|TRBV29-1|.|TRBD1|TRBJ1-4
CSVADTGTENEKLFF
TGCAGCGTTGCTGATACCGGGACAGAGAATGAAAAACTGTTTTTT
>14|TRBV28|.|.|TRBJ2-3
CASSKPRHRDTQYF
TGTGCCAGCAGTAAACCCCGCCACAGAGATACGCAGTATTTT
>14|TRBV4-2|.|TRBD1|TRBJ2-1
CASSQRRQGNEQFF
TGTGCCAGCAGCCAACGGAGACAGGGAAATGAGCAGTTCTTC
>16|TRBV4-3|.|.|TRBJ2-3
CASSQDRRKSTDTQYF
TGCGCCAGCAGCCAAGATCGGCGGAAAAGCACAGATACGCAGTATTTT
>13|TRBV18|.|.|TRBJ1-2
CASSQDKPYGYTF
TGTGCCAGCTCACAGGACAAACCCTATGGCTACACCTTC
>13|TRBV9|.|.|TRBJ1-2
CASGPREGYGYTF
TGTGCCAGCGGGCCCAGGGAAGGGTATGGCTACACCTTC